The clone carrying this T cell receptor (beta chain) appeared many times. This sample is drawn from a study of identical twins. TCRdb recomputed calls from the 5' RACE reads with MiXCR, one row per CDR3 protein. Of about 530,000 distinct CDR3 sequences listed, 20% to 25% were seen once; the top ten hold 0.45% to 0.5%. After removal of 5 bases from V and 6 bases from J, the junction contained 8 bases not matched to a gene. CDR3 length: 14 amino acids. The same specimen was also included in a second study, on yellow fever vaccine responses in identical twins.

This TCR derives from a woman between 18 and 30 years old in good health. Sample: CD4+ T cells sorted from blood. The genes are TRBV12-3 or TRBV12-4 and TRBJ1-1, with 8 bases aligning to TRBD1. For the CDR3, the DNA is TGTGCCAGCAGTGCGGACAGGGTGTATCCTGAAGCTTTCTTT. Its protein product is CASSADRVYPEAFF.